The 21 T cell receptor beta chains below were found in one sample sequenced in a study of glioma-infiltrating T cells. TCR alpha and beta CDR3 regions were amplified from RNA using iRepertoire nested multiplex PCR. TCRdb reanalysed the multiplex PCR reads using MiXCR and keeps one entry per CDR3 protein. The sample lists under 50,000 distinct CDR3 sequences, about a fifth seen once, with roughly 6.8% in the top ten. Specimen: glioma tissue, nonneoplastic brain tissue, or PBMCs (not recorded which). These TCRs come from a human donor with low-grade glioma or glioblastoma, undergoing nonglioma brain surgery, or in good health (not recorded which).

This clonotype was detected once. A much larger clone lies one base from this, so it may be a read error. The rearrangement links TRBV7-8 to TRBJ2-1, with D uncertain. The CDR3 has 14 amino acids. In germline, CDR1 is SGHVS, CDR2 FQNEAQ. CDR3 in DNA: TGTGCCAGCCTTCCCAGCCCTACCTACAATGAGCAGCTCTTC. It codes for CASLPSPTYNEQLF.

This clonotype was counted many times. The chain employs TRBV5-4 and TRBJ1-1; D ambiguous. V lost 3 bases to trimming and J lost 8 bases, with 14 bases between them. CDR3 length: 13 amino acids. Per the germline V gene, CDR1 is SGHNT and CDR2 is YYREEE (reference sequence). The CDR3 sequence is CASSWEESVEAFF. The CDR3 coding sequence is TGTGCCAGCAGCTGGGAAGAATCCGTCGAAGCTTTCTTT. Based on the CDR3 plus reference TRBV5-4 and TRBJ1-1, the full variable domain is ETGVTQSPTHLIKTRGQQVTLRCSSQSGHNTVSWYQQALGQGPQFIFQYYREEENGRGNFPPRFSGLQFPNYSSELNVNALELDDSALYLCASSWEESVEAFFGQGTRLTVV.

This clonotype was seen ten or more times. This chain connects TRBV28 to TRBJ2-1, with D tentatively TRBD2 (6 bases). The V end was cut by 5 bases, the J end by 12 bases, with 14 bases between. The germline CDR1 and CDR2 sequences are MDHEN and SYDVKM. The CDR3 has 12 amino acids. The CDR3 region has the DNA TGTGCCAGCAGTCAATTGGCGGGGCGGCAGTTCTTC. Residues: CASSQLAGRQFF.

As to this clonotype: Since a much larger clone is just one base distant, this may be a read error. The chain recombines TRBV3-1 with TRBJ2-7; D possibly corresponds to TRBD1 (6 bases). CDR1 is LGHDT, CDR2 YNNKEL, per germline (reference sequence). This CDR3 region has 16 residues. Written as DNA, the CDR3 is TGTGCCAGCAGCGTGACCTCGGACAGAAGCTCCAACGAGCAGTACTTC. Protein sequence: CASSVTSDRSSNEQYF.

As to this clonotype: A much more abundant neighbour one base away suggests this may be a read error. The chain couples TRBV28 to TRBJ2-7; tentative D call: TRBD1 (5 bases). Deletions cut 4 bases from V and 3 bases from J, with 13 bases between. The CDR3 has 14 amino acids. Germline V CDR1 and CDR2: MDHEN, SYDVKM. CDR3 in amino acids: CASSCGAGLYEQYF. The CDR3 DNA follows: TGTGCCAGCAGTTGTGGGGCAGGGCTCTACGAGCAGTACTTC.

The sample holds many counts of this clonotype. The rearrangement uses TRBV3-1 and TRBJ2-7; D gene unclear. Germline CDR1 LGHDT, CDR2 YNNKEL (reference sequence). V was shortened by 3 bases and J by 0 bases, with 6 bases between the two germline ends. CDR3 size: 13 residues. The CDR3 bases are TGTGCCAGCAGCCAGCCCAACTCCTACGAGCAGTACTTC. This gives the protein CASSQPNSYEQYF.

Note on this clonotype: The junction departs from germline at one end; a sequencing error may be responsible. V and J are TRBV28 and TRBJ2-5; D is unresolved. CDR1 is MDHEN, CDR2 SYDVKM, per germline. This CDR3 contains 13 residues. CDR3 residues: CASSPLGSETKYF. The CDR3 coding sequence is TGTGCCAGCAGTCCGTTGGGGTCAGAGACCAAGTACTTC.

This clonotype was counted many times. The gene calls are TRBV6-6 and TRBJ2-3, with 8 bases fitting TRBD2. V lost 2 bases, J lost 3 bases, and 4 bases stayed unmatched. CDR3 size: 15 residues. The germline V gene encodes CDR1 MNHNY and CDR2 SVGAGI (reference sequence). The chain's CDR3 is CASSYGSGGTDTQYF. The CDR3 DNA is TGTGCCAGCAGTTACGGCAGCGGGGGAACAGATACGCAGTATTTT.

The CDR3 loop is CASGWGVQETQYF. As DNA, the CDR3 is TGCGCCAGCGGCTGGGGGGTTCAAGAGACCCAGTACTTC. This chain connects TRBV10-2 to TRBJ2-5; tentatively, D is TRBD2 (6 bases). Germline CDR1 reads WSHSY; CDR2 reads SAAADI. The V gene lost 8 bases and the J gene lost 2 bases, with 12 bases spanning the gap. This CDR3 is built from 13 residues.

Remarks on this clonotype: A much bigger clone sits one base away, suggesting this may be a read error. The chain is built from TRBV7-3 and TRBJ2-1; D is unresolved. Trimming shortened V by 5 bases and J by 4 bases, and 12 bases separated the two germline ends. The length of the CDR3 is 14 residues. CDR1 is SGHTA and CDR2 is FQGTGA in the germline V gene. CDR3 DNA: TGTGCCAGCAGCACTCATGACTCTTACAATGAGCAGTTCTTC. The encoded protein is CASSTHDSYNEQFF.

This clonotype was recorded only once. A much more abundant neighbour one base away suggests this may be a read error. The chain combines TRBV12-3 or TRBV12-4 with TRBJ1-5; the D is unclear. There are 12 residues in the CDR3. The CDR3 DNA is TGTGCCAGCAGATCTGACGAGAAGCCCAAGCATTTT. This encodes CASRSDEKPKHF.

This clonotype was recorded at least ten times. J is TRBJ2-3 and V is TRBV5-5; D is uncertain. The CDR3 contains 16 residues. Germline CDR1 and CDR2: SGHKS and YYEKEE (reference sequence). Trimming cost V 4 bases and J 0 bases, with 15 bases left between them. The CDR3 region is CASSRLAAQSTDTQYF. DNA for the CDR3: TGTGCCAGCAGCCGGCTCGCCGCGCAGAGCACAGATACGCAGTATTTT.

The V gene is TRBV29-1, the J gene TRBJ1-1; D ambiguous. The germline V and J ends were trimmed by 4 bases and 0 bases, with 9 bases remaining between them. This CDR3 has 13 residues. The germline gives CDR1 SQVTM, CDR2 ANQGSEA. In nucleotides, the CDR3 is TGCAGCGTTGGGCTACCCATGAACACTGAAGCTTTCTTT. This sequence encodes CSVGLPMNTEAFF.

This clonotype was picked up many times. CDR3 residues: CASSSTHGGSNQPQHF. CDR3 nucleotides: TGTGCCAGCAGCTCCACCCACGGGGGTAGCAATCAGCCCCAGCATTTT. The chain couples TRBV12-3 or TRBV12-4 to TRBJ1-5, with D perhaps matching TRBD1 (5 bases). The CDR3 extends over 16 amino acids. V was shortened by 6 bases and J by 0 bases, with 15 bases between the two germline ends.

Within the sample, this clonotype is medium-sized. The CDR3 DNA follows: TGTGCCAGCAGTTTGGCAGGAGAGGGACATCAGTACTTC. This translates into CASSLAGEGHQYF. The rearrangement uses TRBV27 and TRBJ2-7, with a tentative D call TRBD1 (6 bases). The CDR3 covers 13 residues. V lost 3 bases to trimming and J lost 10 bases, with 16 bases between them. In germline, CDR1 is MNHEY, CDR2 SMNVEV (reference sequence).

CDR3 sequence: CASSLLGAGLMNTGELFF. CDR3 bases: TGTGCCAGCAGCCTCCTCGGAGCGGGACTTATGAACACCGGGGAGCTGTTTTTT. J is TRBJ2-2 and V is TRBV3-1; 7 nucleotides line up with TRBD2. Germline-derived CDR1 and CDR2 are LGHDT and YNNKEL (reference sequence). This CDR3 is 18 amino acids long. V was pared by 4 bases and J by 1 base, with 12 bases of the junction left unmatched.

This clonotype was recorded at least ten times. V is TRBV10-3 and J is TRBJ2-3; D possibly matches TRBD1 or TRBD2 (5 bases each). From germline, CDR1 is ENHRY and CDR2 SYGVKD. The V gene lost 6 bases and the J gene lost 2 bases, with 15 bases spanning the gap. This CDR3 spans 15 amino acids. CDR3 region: CAISPEAGTTDTQYF. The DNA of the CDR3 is TGTGCCATCAGCCCTGAAGCCGGGACCACAGATACGCAGTATTTT.

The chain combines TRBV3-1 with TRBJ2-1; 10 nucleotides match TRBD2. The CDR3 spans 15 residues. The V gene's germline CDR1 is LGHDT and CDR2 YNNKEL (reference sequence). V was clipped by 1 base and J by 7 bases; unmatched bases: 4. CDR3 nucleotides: TGTGCCAGCAGCCAAGGAACTAGCGGGGTAAATGAGCAGTTCTTC. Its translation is CASSQGTSGVNEQFF.

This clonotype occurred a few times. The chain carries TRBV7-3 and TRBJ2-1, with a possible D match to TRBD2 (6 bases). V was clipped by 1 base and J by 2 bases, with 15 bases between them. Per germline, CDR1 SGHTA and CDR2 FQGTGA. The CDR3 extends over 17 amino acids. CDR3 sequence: CASSLIPSVTTYNEQFF. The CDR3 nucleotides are TGTGCCAGCAGCTTAATCCCTAGCGTAACCACCTACAATGAGCAGTTCTTC.

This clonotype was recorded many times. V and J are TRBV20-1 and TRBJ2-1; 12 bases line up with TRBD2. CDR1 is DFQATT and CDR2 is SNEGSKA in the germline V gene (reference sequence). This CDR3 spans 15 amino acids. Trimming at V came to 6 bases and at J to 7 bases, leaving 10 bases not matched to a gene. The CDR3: CSAAGRLAGGNEQFF. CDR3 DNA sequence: TGCAGTGCCGCGGGCCGCCTAGCGGGGGGGAATGAGCAGTTCTTC.

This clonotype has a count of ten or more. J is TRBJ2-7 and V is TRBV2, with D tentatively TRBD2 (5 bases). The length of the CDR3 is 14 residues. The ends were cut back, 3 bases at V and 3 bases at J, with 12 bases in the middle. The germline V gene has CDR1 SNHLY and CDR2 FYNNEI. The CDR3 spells CASSESGYRYEQYF. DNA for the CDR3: TGTGCCAGCAGTGAGTCGGGGTACCGCTACGAGCAGTACTTC. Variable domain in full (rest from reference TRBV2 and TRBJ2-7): EPEVTQTPSHQVTQMGQEVILRCVPISNHLYFYWYRQILGQKVEFLVSFYNNEISEKSEIFDDQFSVERPDGSNFTLKIRSTKLEDSAMYFCASSESGYRYEQYFGPGTRLTVT.